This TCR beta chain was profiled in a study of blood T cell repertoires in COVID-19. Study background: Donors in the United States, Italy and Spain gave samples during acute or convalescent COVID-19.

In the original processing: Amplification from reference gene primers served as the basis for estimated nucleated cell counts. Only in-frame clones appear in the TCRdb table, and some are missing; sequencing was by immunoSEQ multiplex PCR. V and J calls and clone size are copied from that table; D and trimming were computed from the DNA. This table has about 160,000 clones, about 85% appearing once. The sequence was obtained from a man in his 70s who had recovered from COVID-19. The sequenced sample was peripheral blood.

The CDR3 sequence: CASSLESQSNQPQHF. CDR3 coding DNA: TGTGCCAGCAGCTTAGAATCGCAGAGCAATCAGCCCCAGCATTTT. V is TRBV7-8 and J is TRBJ1-5; D unresolved. Trimming left V 1 base short and J 1 base short, with 8 bases between. The CDR3 is made up of 15 amino acids. Per germline, CDR1 SGHVS and CDR2 FQNEAQ. The whole variable domain, filled in from reference TRBV7-8 and TRBJ1-5, reads GAGVSQSPRYKVAKRGQDVALRCDPISGHVSLFWYQQALGQGPEFLTYFQNEAQLDKSGLPSDRFFAERPEGSVSTLKIQRTQQEDSAVYLCASSLESQSNQPQHFGDGTRLSIL.